The 26 T cell receptor beta chains reported below all come from one sample, sequenced in a study of T cells in Graves' hyperthyroidism and ophthalmopathy. Using RNA transcripts as the source, TCR beta CDR3 regions were amplified. HTBI primers were used for first-round RT-PCR of the TCR CDR3. Each CDR3 protein is one row after TCRdb ran MiXCR on the multiplex PCR reads. Of 640,000 or so distinct CDR3 sequences detected, approximately 14% appear once; the ten largest clones hold approximately 6.4%. The sample taken for sequencing was blood. These receptors all come from a woman in her late teens or twenties with Graves' ophthalmopathy.

As to this clonotype: Because the CDR3 is missing its conserved closing phenylalanine or tryptophan, this is likely a read error. The J gene is TRBJ2-5, the V gene TRBV19; no reliable D call. This CDR3 has 14 residues. The germline V gene has CDR1 LNHDA and CDR2 SQIVND (reference sequence). The ends were cut back, 4 bases at V and 1 base at J, with 10 bases in the middle. In DNA form, the CDR3 reads TGTGCCAGTAGTAAGAGCGTTATCCAAGAGACCCAGTACTCC. This gives the protein CASSKSVIQETQYS.

On this clonotype: A much more abundant neighbour one base away suggests this may be a read error. The chain recombines TRBV4-1 with TRBJ1-2; tentative D call: TRBD1 (5 bases). This CDR3 is 15 amino acids long. V lost 0 bases and J 2 bases, leaving 10 bases between the germline ends. The germline V gene has CDR1 MGHRA and CDR2 YSYEKL. The CDR3 loop reads CASSQEEGTNYGYTF. The CDR3 DNA is TGCGCCAGCAGCCAAGAGGAGGGGACGAACTATGGCTACACCTTC.

This clonotype was detected many times. The chain combines TRBV18 with TRBJ1-2; 7 bases agree with TRBD1. The CDR3 covers 14 residues. Germline V CDR1 and CDR2: KGHSH, LQKENI. Trimming cost V 4 bases and J 4 bases; bases outside gene matches: 6. Written as DNA, the CDR3 is TGTGCCAGCTCACGGGCGACAGGGACCTATGGCTACACCTTC. This translates into CASSRATGTYGYTF.

The gene calls are TRBV12-3 or TRBV12-4 and TRBJ2-2; D is unresolved. The ends were cut back, 10 bases at V and 6 bases at J, with 6 bases in the middle. There are 10 residues in the CDR3. The CDR3 sequence is CATDPGELFF. The CDR3 DNA reads as TGTGCCACCGACCCCGGGGAGCTGTTTTTT.

In its sample, this clonotype was seen many times. The genes are TRBV30 and TRBJ2-2; 10 nucleotides line up with TRBD1. Per the germline V gene, CDR1 is GTSNPN and CDR2 is SVGIG (reference sequence). The CDR3 covers 14 residues. With 6 bases clipped from V and 8 bases from J, the junction kept 9 bases outside the gene matches. The CDR3 nucleotides read TGTGCCTGCTATCCCCGGGACAGGGGAGGGGAGCTGTTTTTT. It specifies CACYPRDRGGELFF.

The sample holds a few counts of this clonotype. The rearrangement uses TRBV7-2 and TRBJ2-7; TRBD2 matches at 7 bases. V was clipped by 1 base and J by 2 bases; unmatched bases: 8. Germline V gene sequence: CDR1 SGHTA, CDR2 FQGNSA. CDR3 size: 16 residues. CDR3: CASSLGSGGFAYEQYF. The CDR3, as DNA: TGTGCCAGCAGCTTAGGGTCGGGGGGATTTGCCTACGAGCAGTACTTC.

At least ten counts were recorded for this clonotype. J is TRBJ2-7 and V is TRBV29-1; D is perhaps TRBD1 (8 bases). The CDR3 has 15 amino acids. V was trimmed by 1 base and J by 6 bases, leaving 19 bases between them. Germline loops: CDR1 SQVTM, CDR2 ANQGSEA. This CDR3 reads CSVEAWTGRASEQYF. CDR3 DNA: TGCAGCGTTGAAGCATGGACAGGGAGGGCCAGCGAGCAGTACTTC.

The chain is built from TRBV19 and TRBJ1-6; 12 nucleotides match TRBD1. This CDR3 is built from 18 residues. Germline trimming cut 3 bases from V and 7 bases from J; bases unmatched to any gene: 10. Per germline, CDR1 LNHDA and CDR2 SQIVND (reference sequence). CDR3 in amino acids: CASSITGTGGSRNSPLHF. CDR3 nucleotide sequence: TGTGCCAGTAGTATCACCGGGACAGGGGGCTCGAGAAATTCACCCCTCCACTTT.

This clonotype showed up many times. The rearrangement links TRBV11-2 to TRBJ2-1; TRBD2 matches 15 bases. Losses at the gene ends were 5 bases for V and 6 bases for J; bases not matched to a gene: 5. The CDR3 covers 16 residues. Germline loops: CDR1 SGHAT, CDR2 FQNNGV. The CDR3 here is CASSPMGLAGGNEQFF. CDR3 in DNA: TGTGCCAGCAGCCCAATGGGACTAGCGGGAGGCAATGAGCAGTTCTTC.

This clonotype came up a few times. The V call is TRBV12-3 or TRBV12-4, the J call TRBJ1-2; D unresolved. V dropped 8 bases and J dropped 8 bases, with 12 bases sitting between them. The CDR3 is made up of 11 amino acids. DNA for the CDR3: TGTGCCAGCCGGTTGTTCTACGGCTACACCTTC. This gives the protein CASRLFYGYTF.

The table lists this clonotype with many counts. The chain is built from TRBV11-2 and TRBJ2-7; possible D gene TRBD1, 6 bases. The CDR3 spans 16 residues. Germline V gene data show CDR1 as SGHAT and CDR2 as FQNNGV. With 5 bases removed from V and 7 bases from J, the gap between germline ends came to 24 bases. The CDR3 here is CASSPWRLGPRGEQYF. CDR3 in DNA: TGTGCCAGCAGCCCCTGGCGGTTGGGGCCCAGGGGAGAGCAGTACTTC.

This clonotype was counted ten times or more. The chain couples TRBV2 to TRBJ2-3; tentatively, D is TRBD2 (5 bases). Germline CDR1 is SNHLY and CDR2 is FYNNEI. The germline V and J ends were trimmed by 11 bases and 2 bases, with 17 bases remaining between them. CDR3 size: 14 residues. CDR3: CAGLSAETTDTQYF. In DNA, the CDR3 is TGTGCCGGTCTATCAGCGGAGACCACAGATACGCAGTATTTT. The whole variable domain, filled in from reference TRBV2 and TRBJ2-3, reads EPEVTQTPSHQVTQMGQEVILRCVPISNHLYFYWYRQILGQKVEFLVSFYNNEISEKSEIFDDQFSVERPDGSNFTLKIRSTKLEDSAMYFCAGLSAETTDTQYFGPGTRLTVL.

This clonotype was observed at least ten times. The chain combines TRBV7-9 with TRBJ1-4; D remains unclear. Trimming shortened V by 5 bases and J by 5 bases, and 6 bases separated the two germline ends. Germline V gene data show CDR1 as SEHNR and CDR2 as FQNEAQ (reference sequence). The CDR3 extends over 12 amino acids. This CDR3 reads CASSPPNEKLFF. The CDR3 DNA is TGTGCCAGCAGCCCACCAAATGAAAAACTGTTTTTT.

As regards this clonotype: This may come from a read error, since a much larger clone is one base off. The V call is TRBV15, the J call TRBJ2-2; 8 nucleotides agree with TRBD1. The CDR3 has 16 residues. Germline V gives CDR1 LNHNV, CDR2 YYDKDF (reference sequence). CDR3 coding DNA: TGTGCCGCCAGCGCTCCCGGGACAGGGAACACCGGGGAGCTGTTTTTT. It translates to CAASAPGTGNTGELFF.

The V and J genes are TRBV7-9 and TRBJ1-4; maybe TRBD1 (5 bases). The germline V and J ends were trimmed by 6 bases and 6 bases, with 14 bases remaining between them. Germline V gene lookup returns CDR1 SEHNR and CDR2 FQNEAQ (reference sequence). The CDR3 runs to 14 residues. The CDR3 is CASSPGRGYEKLFF. In DNA, the CDR3 is TGTGCCAGCAGTCCAGGTCGGGGGTATGAAAAACTGTTTTTT.

Ten or more counts support this clonotype. This sequence joins TRBV28 and TRBJ2-7, with 7 positions matching TRBD2. CDR3 length: 12 amino acids. Trimming cost V 8 bases and J 2 bases; bases outside gene matches: 3. Germline assignment: CDR1 MDHEN and CDR2 SYDVKM. The CDR3 reads CASGRETYEQYF. The CDR3 DNA reads TGTGCCAGCGGGCGGGAGACCTACGAGCAGTACTTC.

This clonotype has ten or more counts. V usage is TRBV7-9 and J usage is TRBJ1-1; D unclear. Per the germline V gene, CDR1 is SEHNR and CDR2 is FQNEAQ (reference sequence). There are 12 residues in the CDR3. Trimming left V 1 base short and J 14 bases short, with 14 bases between. CDR3 coding DNA: TGTGCCAGCAGCTTAGATAATTGGGTCTGGTTCTTT. Amino acid sequence: CASSLDNWVWFF.

The gene calls are TRBV19 and TRBJ2-7; D may match TRBD1 or TRBD2 (6 bases each). The CDR3 extends over 13 amino acids. The V gene's germline CDR1 is LNHDA and CDR2 SQIVND (reference sequence). V lost 2 bases and J lost 9, with 14 bases in between. CDR3 coding DNA: TGTGCCAGTAGTATATCCGGGGGCATCTTGCAGTACTTC. Protein: CASSISGGILQYF.

This clonotype showed up many times. The gene calls are TRBV6-1 and TRBJ1-1; 7 bases align to TRBD1. Germline-derived CDR1 and CDR2 are MNHNS and SASEGT. The CDR3 runs to 13 residues. J was trimmed by 1 base and V by 7 bases; bases with no gene match: 3. CDR3 in DNA: TGTGCCAGCATAACAGGGGAGAACACTGAAGCTTTCTTT. It specifies CASITGENTEAFF.

This clonotype was counted a few times. The J gene is TRBJ2-6, the V gene TRBV28; D unresolved. The CDR3 spans 14 residues. Germline assignment: CDR1 MDHEN and CDR2 SYDVKM. V lost 7 bases and J 4 bases, leaving 11 bases between the germline ends. This CDR3 is CASKSSEGANVLTF. CDR3 in DNA: TGTGCCAGCAAGAGTAGTGAAGGGGCCAACGTCCTGACTTTC. Filled out from reference TRBV28 and TRBJ2-6, the complete variable domain reads DVKVTQSSRYLVKRTGEKVFLECVQDMDHENMFWYRQDPGLGLRLIYFSYDVKMKEKGDIPEGYSVSREKKERFSLILESASTNQTSMYLCASKSSEGANVLTFGAGSRLTVL.

This clonotype has at least ten counts. V usage is TRBV28 and J usage is TRBJ1-6; 7 bases map to TRBD1. V dropped 7 bases and J dropped 10; count of bases not matched to a gene: 13. From germline, CDR1 is MDHEN and CDR2 SYDVKM. The length of the CDR3 is 15 residues. CDR3 region: CASTVTTGRGSPLHF. CDR3 nucleotides: TGTGCCAGCACCGTCACGACAGGGAGGGGATCACCCCTCCACTTT.

This clonotype showed up many times. This chain uses TRBV7-2 with TRBJ2-1; the D is unclear. Between the trimmed V and J ends, which lost 5 bases and 5 bases, there was a span of 10 bases. The CDR3 runs 13 residues. The germline gives CDR1 SGHTA, CDR2 FQGNSA. The CDR3 DNA reads as TGTGCCAGCAGCACTCGGACGGACAATGAGCAGTTCTTC. Translated, it gives CASSTRTDNEQFF.

This clonotype came up many times. This chain connects TRBV30 to TRBJ2-6; either TRBD1 or TRBD2 may supply D (5 bases each). V gave up 1 base and J gave up 7 bases, with 11 bases separating them. The germline CDR1 and CDR2 sequences are GTSNPN and SVGIG (reference sequence). The CDR3 is 14 amino acids. CDR3 loop: CAWSGGISANVLTF. DNA of the CDR3: TGTGCCTGGAGTGGGGGGATCTCTGCCAACGTCCTGACTTTC. The variable domain in full, with the rest retrieved from reference TRBV30 and TRBJ2-6, is SQTIHQWPATLVQPVGSPLSLECTVEGTSNPNLYWYRQAAGRGLQLLFYSVGIGQISSEVPQNLSASRPQDRQFILSSKKLLLSDSGFYLCAWSGGISANVLTFGAGSRLTVL.

This clonotype was found a few times. The V gene is TRBV20-1, the J gene TRBJ2-3; 8 bases line up with TRBD2. This CDR3 contains 15 residues. Trimming took 6 bases from V and 0 from J; bases not matched to a gene: 8. Per germline, CDR1 DFQATT and CDR2 SNEGSKA (reference sequence). CDR3 protein: CSASRTSGSTDTQYF. CDR3 sequence (DNA): TGCAGTGCCTCAAGAACTAGCGGCAGCACAGATACGCAGTATTTT.

This clonotype was seen at least ten times. CDR3 in amino acids: CSARDLTRTGLLVHEQYF. DNA for the CDR3: TGCAGTGCTAGAGACCTCACCCGGACAGGCCTTTTAGTCCACGAGCAGTACTTC. The V and J genes are TRBV20-1 and TRBJ2-7; 7 bases map to TRBD1. Germline V CDR1 and CDR2: DFQATT, SNEGSKA (reference sequence). J was trimmed by 5 bases and V by 0 bases; bases with no gene match: 19. This CDR3 contains 18 residues.

This chain joins TRBV6-1 and TRBJ2-2; 7 positions agree with TRBD2. The CDR3 covers 14 residues. With V trimmed by 6 bases and J by 6 bases, 7 bases remained unmatched. CDR1 is MNHNS, CDR2 SASEGT, per germline. The CDR3 sequence is CASRGGSNAGELFF. CDR3 bases: TGTGCCAGCAGGGGCGGGAGTAACGCCGGGGAGCTGTTTTTT.